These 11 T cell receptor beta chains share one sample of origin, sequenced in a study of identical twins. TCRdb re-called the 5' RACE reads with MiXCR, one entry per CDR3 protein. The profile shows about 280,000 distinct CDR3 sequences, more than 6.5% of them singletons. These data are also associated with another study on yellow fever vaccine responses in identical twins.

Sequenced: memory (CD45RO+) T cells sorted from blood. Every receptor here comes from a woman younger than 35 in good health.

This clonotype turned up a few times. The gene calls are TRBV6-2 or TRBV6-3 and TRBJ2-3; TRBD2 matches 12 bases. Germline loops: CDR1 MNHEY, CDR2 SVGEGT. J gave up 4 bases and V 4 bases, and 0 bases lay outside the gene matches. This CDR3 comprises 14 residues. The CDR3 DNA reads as TGTGCCAGCAGTTCTAGCGGGGGGGCAGATACGCAGTATTTT. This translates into CASSSSGGADTQYF.

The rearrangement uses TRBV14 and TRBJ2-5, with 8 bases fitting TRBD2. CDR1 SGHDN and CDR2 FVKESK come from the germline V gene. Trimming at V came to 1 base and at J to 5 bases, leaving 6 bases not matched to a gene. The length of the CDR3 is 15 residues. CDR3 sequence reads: CASSQAAGDFETQYF. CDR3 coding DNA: TGTGCCAGCAGCCAAGCAGCGGGAGATTTCGAGACCCAGTACTTC.

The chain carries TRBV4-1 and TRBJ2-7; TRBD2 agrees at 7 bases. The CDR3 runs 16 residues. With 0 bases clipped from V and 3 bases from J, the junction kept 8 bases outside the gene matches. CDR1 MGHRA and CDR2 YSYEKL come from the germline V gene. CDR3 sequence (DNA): TGCGCCAGCAGCCAAGATCTGGCTAGCGGTTTCTACGAGCAGTACTTC. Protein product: CASSQDLASGFYEQYF.

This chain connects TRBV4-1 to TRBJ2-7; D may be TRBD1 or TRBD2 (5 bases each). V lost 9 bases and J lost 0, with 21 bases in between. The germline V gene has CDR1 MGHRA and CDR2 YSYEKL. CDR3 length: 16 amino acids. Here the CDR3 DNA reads TGCGCCAGTCTAGCCAGGGCGAAGCCTAGCTCCTACGAGCAGTACTTC. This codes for CASLARAKPSSYEQYF.

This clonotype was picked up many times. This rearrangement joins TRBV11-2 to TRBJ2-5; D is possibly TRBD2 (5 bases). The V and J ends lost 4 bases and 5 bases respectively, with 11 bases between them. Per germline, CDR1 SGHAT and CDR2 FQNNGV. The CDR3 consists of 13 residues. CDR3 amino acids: CASSSLARETQYF. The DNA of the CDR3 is TGTGCCAGCAGCTCGCTAGCCCGGGAGACCCAGTACTTC. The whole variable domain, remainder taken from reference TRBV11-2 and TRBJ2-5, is EAGVAQSPRYKIIEKRQSVAFWCNPISGHATLYWYQQILGQGPKLLIQFQNNGVVDDSQLPKDRFSAERLKGVDSTLKIQPAKLEDSAVYLCASSSLARETQYFGPGTRLLVL.

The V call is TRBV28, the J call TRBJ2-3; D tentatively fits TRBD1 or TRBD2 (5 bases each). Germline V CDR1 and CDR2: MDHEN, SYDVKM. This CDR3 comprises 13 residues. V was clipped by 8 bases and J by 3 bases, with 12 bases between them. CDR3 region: CASGARGTDTQYF. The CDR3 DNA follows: TGTGCCAGCGGGGCCCGCGGGACAGATACGCAGTATTTT.

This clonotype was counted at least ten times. For the CDR3, the DNA is TGTGCCAGCAGTTTCGAGGGGCCCTATGGCTACACCTTC. This translates into CASSFEGPYGYTF. The rearrangement links TRBV28 to TRBJ1-2; tentatively, D is TRBD1 (5 bases). CDR1 is MDHEN, CDR2 SYDVKM, per germline. The ends were cut back, 3 bases at V and 4 bases at J, with 9 bases in the middle. CDR3 length: 13 residues.

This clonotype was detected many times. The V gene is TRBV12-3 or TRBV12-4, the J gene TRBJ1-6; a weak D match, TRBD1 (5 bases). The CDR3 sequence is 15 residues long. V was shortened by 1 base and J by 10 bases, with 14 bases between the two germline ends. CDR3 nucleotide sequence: TGTGCCAGCAGTTTAGGGCAGGGTAACGTCTCACCCCTCCACTTT. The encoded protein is CASSLGQGNVSPLHF.

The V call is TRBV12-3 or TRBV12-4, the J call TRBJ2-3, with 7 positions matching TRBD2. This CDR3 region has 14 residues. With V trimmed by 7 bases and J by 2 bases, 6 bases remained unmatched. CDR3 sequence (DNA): TGTGCCAGCAAGCTGGGAGGGTTCACAGATACGCAGTATTTT. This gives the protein CASKLGGFTDTQYF.

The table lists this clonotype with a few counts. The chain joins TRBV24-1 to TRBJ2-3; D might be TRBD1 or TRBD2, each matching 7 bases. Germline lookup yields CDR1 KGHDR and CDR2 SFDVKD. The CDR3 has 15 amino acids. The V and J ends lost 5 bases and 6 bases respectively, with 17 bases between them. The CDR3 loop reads CATSAQGGRWDTQYF. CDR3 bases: TGTGCCACCAGTGCGCAGGGGGGGAGATGGGATACGCAGTATTTT.

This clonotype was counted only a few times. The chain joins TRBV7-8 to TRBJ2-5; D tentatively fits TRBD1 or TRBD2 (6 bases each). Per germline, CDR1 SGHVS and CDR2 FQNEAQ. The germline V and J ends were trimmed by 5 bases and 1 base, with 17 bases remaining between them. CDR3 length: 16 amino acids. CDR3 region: CASSPRDKSFQETQYF. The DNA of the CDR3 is TGTGCCAGCAGCCCGCGGGACAAGTCCTTCCAAGAGACCCAGTACTTC.